Listed below are T cell receptor beta chains from one sample, sequenced in a study of cytomegalovirus exposure and HLA in healthy donors. Clones were read by immunoSEQ multiplex PCR, and TCRdb kept only the in-frame ones, dropping some. Counted here are some 60,000 clones, 80% occurring once; the ten biggest clones make up nearly 6%. Input material: PBMCs. All receptors derive from a male donor in good health and CMV-seronegative. Both conserved end residues are part of each CDR3. D genes are given only for firm matches. Expanded clones get a size class; other rows say once, few or many, or leave the size out.

D gene: TRBD1; J gene: TRBJ2-7; V gene: TRBV5-1; clone size: -; CDR3 DNA: TGCGCCAGCAGCTCCCCTCGCCCAGACAGGGCCCCCTACGAGCAGTACTTC; CDR3 protein: CASSSPRPDRAPYEQYF
D gene: -; J gene: TRBJ1-1; V gene: TRBV9; clone size: -; CDR3 DNA: TGTGCCAGCAGCGTGGACCAGGGGCTCACTGAAGCTTTCTTT; CDR3 protein: CASSVDQGLTEAFF
D gene: -; J gene: TRBJ1-4; V gene: TRBV6-5; clone size: -; CDR3 DNA: TGTGCCAGCGGCTCCAGTAGGGGAGGGAATGAAAAACTGTTTTTT; CDR3 protein: CASGSSRGGNEKLFF
D gene: TRBD1; J gene: TRBJ2-3; V gene: TRBV5-5; clone size: -; CDR3 DNA: TGTGCCAGCAGGGAGGGACAGGGATCAGCCACAGATACGCAGTATTTT; CDR3 protein: CASREGQGSATDTQYF
D gene: -; J gene: TRBJ1-2; V gene: TRBV7-3; clone size: -; CDR3 DNA: TGTGCCAGCAGCGAGGGACCGGGAGGAGACTATGGCTACACCTTC; CDR3 protein: CASSEGPGGDYGYTF
D gene: TRBD2; J gene: TRBJ2-1; V gene: TRBV6-6; clone size: -; CDR3 DNA: TGTGCCAGCAGTTACTCGCGGGGGGGCCAGGGTGAGCAGTTCTTC; CDR3 protein: CASSYSRGGQGEQFF
D gene: TRBD1; J gene: TRBJ2-3; V gene: TRBV10-1; clone size: -; CDR3 DNA: TGCGCCAGCAGTGGGACAGGGTTCCCAGATACGCAGTATTTT; CDR3 protein: CASSGTGFPDTQYF
D gene: -; J gene: TRBJ2-5; V gene: TRBV5-1; clone size: few; CDR3 DNA: TGCGCCAGCAGCTTCAGCCAAGAGACCCAGTACTTC; CDR3 protein: CASSFSQETQYF
D gene: TRBD1; J gene: TRBJ1-5; V gene: TRBV18; clone size: -; CDR3 DNA: TGTGCCAGCTCACCGGGACAGGGGAATCAGCCCCAGCATTTT; CDR3 protein: CASSPGQGNQPQHF
D gene: TRBD1; J gene: TRBJ1-1; V gene: TRBV5-4; clone size: -; CDR3 DNA: TGTGCCAGCAGCTTGGACAGGGGAGAGGATATCATTTTT; CDR3 protein: CASSLDRGEDIIF
D gene: -; J gene: TRBJ1-2; V gene: TRBV7-8; clone size: -; CDR3 DNA: TGTGCCAGCAGCTCCGACAGAACCCACTATGGCTACACCTTC; CDR3 protein: CASSSDRTHYGYTF
D gene: TRBD1; J gene: TRBJ2-7; V gene: TRBV19; clone size: once; CDR3 DNA: TGTGCCAGTAGTATAGATCTCAACAGGGGGTACGAGCAGTACTTC; CDR3 protein: CASSIDLNRGYEQYF
D gene: TRBD1; J gene: TRBJ1-2; V gene: TRBV27; clone size: -; CDR3 DNA: TGTGCCAGCAGTCCCCGCCGGACAGGGGAGGTCGACACCTTC; CDR3 protein: CASSPRRTGEVDTF
D gene: TRBD1; J gene: TRBJ1-4; V gene: TRBV9; clone size: -; CDR3 DNA: TGTGCCAGCAGCGTACAGGGGGATGAAAAACTGTTTTTT; CDR3 protein: CASSVQGDEKLFF
D gene: -; J gene: TRBJ1-3; V gene: TRBV4-1; clone size: -; CDR3 DNA: TGCGCCAGCAGCCAAGATCGCGGGGACCCTGGAAACACCATATATTTT; CDR3 protein: CASSQDRGDPGNTIYF
D gene: TRBD2; J gene: TRBJ2-1; V gene: TRBV5-4; clone size: once; CDR3 DNA: TGTGCCAGCAGCTTAGGGGGACTAGCGGGGGATGAGCAGTTCTTC; CDR3 protein: CASSLGGLAGDEQFF
D gene: TRBD1; J gene: TRBJ2-7; V gene: TRBV5-4; clone size: few; CDR3 DNA: TGTGCCAGCAGCTTACAGACAGGGGGGACCTACGAGCAGTACTTC; CDR3 protein: CASSLQTGGTYEQYF
D gene: -; J gene: TRBJ1-2; V gene: TRBV6-1; clone size: -; CDR3 DNA: TGTGCCAGCAGTGATCGGGGTTCCTATGGCTACACCTTC; CDR3 protein: CASSDRGSYGYTF
D gene: -; J gene: TRBJ2-7; V gene: TRBV9; clone size: few; CDR3 DNA: TGTGCCAGCAGCGTAGAGGCAGCGAGCTACGAGCAGTACTTC; CDR3 protein: CASSVEAASYEQYF
D gene: TRBD2; J gene: TRBJ2-3; V gene: TRBV5-1; clone size: -; CDR3 DNA: TGCGCCAGCAGCTTCGGGACTAGCGGGGGGGGGACAGATACGCAGTATTTT; CDR3 protein: CASSFGTSGGGTDTQYF
D gene: TRBD2; J gene: TRBJ2-1; V gene: TRBV18; clone size: once; CDR3 DNA: TGTGCCAGCTCTCAGGGGACTAGCGGGGCGCGTGAGCAGTTCTTC; CDR3 protein: CASSQGTSGAREQFF
D gene: TRBD1; J gene: TRBJ2-4; V gene: TRBV19; clone size: once; CDR3 DNA: TGTGCCAGTAGTAAACGGGGCCAGGGGGATTTCGGCCAAAACATTCAGTACTTC; CDR3 protein: CASSKRGQGDFGQNIQYF
D gene: TRBD1; J gene: TRBJ1-5; V gene: TRBV12-5; clone size: -; CDR3 DNA: TGTGCTAGTGGTACTCCAGGACAGGGAGCACAGCCCCAGCATTTT; CDR3 protein: CASGTPGQGAQPQHF
D gene: -; J gene: TRBJ1-1; V gene: TRBV7-9; clone size: -; CDR3 DNA: TGTGCCAGCAGCTTAGCCACAGATGATGAAGCTTTCTTT; CDR3 protein: CASSLATDDEAFF
D gene: TRBD1; J gene: TRBJ1-2; V gene: TRBV4-3; clone size: -; CDR3 DNA: TGCGCCAGCAGCCAGTTAAAAGGGGACAGCACTAACTATGGCTACACCTTC; CDR3 protein: CASSQLKGDSTNYGYTF
D gene: -; J gene: TRBJ1-3; V gene: TRBV28; clone size: -; CDR3 DNA: TGTGCCAGCGGGGGGGTTTACTCTGGAAACACCATATATTTT; CDR3 protein: CASGGVYSGNTIYF
D gene: TRBD1; J gene: TRBJ1-1; V gene: TRBV6-5; clone size: -; CDR3 DNA: TGTGCCAGCAGTACACGACAGGGTGAAGCTTTCTTT; CDR3 protein: CASSTRQGEAFF
D gene: -; J gene: TRBJ1-1; V gene: TRBV13; clone size: -; CDR3 DNA: TGTGCCAGCAGCTTAGAAGGTAAGGGGGATGAAGCTTTCTTT; CDR3 protein: CASSLEGKGDEAFF
D gene: TRBD1; J gene: TRBJ1-4; V gene: TRBV19; clone size: -; CDR3 DNA: TGTGCCAGTAGTGCAAACAGGGGGAGTAATGAAAAACTGTTTTTT; CDR3 protein: CASSANRGSNEKLFF
D gene: TRBD1; J gene: TRBJ1-5; V gene: TRBV10-2; clone size: -; CDR3 DNA: TGCGCCAGCAGTGAGTCTTTTGGGACAGGGGATCAGCCCCAGCATTTT; CDR3 protein: CASSESFGTGDQPQHF
D gene: -; J gene: TRBJ1-4; V gene: TRBV19; clone size: -; CDR3 DNA: TGTGCCAGTAGTCTCCTAGAGGGAAGGAATGAAAAACTGTTTTTT; CDR3 protein: CASSLLEGRNEKLFF
D gene: -; J gene: TRBJ1-2; V gene: TRBV5-1; clone size: -; CDR3 DNA: TGCGCCAGCAGCTTGGGGGACGTGGACAGTGATTATTATGGCTACACCTTC; CDR3 protein: CASSLGDVDSDYYGYTF
D gene: -; J gene: TRBJ1-1; V gene: TRBV19; clone size: -; CDR3 DNA: TGTGCCAGTAGGATAGAGGGGGGTTCTGAAGCTTTCTTT; CDR3 protein: CASRIEGGSEAFF